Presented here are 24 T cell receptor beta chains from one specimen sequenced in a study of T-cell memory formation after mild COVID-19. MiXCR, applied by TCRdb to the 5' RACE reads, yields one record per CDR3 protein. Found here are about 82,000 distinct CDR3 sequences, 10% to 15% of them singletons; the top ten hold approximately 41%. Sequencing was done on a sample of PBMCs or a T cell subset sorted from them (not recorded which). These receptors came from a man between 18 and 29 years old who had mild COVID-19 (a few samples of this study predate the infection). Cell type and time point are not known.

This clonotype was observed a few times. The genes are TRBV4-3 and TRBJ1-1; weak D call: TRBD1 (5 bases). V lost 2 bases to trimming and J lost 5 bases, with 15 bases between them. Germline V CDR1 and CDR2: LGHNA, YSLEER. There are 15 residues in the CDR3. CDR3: CASSQMGGGATEAFF. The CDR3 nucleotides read TGCGCCAGCAGCCAAATGGGGGGAGGTGCGACTGAAGCTTTCTTT.

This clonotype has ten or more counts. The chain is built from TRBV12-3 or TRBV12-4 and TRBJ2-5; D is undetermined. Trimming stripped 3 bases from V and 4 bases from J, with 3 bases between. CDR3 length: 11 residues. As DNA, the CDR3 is TGTGCCAGCAGTTTCCGAGAGACCCAGTACTTC. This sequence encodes CASSFRETQYF.

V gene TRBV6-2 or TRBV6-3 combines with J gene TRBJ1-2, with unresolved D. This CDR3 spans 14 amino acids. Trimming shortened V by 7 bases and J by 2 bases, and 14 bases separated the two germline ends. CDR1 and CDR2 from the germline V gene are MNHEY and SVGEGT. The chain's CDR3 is CASNPGFPNYGYTF. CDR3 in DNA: TGTGCCAGCAATCCGGGCTTTCCCAACTATGGCTACACCTTC.

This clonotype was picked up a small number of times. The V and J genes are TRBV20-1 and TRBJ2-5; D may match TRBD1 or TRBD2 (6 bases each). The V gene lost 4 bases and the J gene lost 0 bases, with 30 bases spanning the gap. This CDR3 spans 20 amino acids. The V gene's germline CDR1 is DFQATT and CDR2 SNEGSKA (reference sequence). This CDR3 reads CSAMAREFLAGHGYQETQYF. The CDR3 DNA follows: TGCAGTGCTATGGCCCGAGAGTTTCTCGCGGGACACGGGTACCAAGAGACCCAGTACTTC.

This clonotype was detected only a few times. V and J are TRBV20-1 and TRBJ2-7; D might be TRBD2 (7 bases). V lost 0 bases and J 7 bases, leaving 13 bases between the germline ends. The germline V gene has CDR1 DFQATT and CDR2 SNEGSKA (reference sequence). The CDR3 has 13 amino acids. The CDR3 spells CSARDGGAGEQYV. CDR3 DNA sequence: TGCAGTGCTAGAGATGGGGGGGCCGGAGAGCAGTACGTC.

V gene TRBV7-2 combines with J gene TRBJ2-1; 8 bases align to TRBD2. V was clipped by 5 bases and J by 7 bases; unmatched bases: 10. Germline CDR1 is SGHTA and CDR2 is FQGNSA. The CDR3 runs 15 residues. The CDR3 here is CASSPRGAGVNEQFF. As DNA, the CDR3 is TGTGCCAGCAGCCCGCGGGGGGCGGGGGTTAATGAGCAGTTCTTC. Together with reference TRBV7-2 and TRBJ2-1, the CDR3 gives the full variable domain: GAGVSQSPSNKVTEKGKDVELRCDPISGHTALYWYRQSLGQGLEFLIYFQGNSAPDKSGLPSDRFSAERTGGSVSTLTIQRTQQEDSAVYLCASSPRGAGVNEQFFGPGTRLTVL.

DNA of the CDR3: TGTGCCAGCAGTCGGACTAGCGGGGCCCTGGAGACCCAGTACTTC. Encoded protein: CASSRTSGALETQYF. The chain is built from TRBV6-5 and TRBJ2-5; 12 bases are a match to TRBD2. Germline V CDR1 and CDR2: MNHEY, SVGAGI. The CDR3 has 15 amino acids. Unmatched junction bases numbered 6, after V lost 5 bases and J lost 5 bases.

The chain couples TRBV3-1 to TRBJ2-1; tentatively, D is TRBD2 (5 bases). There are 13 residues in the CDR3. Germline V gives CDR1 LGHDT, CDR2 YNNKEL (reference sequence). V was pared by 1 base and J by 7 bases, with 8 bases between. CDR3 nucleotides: TGTGCCAGCAGCCAAGGGGAGCCAAATGAGCAGTTCTTC. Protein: CASSQGEPNEQFF.

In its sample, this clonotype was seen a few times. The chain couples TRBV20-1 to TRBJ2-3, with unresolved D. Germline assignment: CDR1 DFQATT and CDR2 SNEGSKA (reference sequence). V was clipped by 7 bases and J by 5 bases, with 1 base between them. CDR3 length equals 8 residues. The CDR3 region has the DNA TGCAGTGGAGATACGCAGTATTTT. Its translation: CSGDTQYF.

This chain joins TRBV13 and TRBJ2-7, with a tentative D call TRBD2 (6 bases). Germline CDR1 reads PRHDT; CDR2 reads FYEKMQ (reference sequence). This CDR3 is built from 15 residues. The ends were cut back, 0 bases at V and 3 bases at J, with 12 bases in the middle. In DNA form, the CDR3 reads TGTGCCAGCAGCTTAGGAGCGGGCTTTATCTACGAGCAGTACTTC. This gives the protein CASSLGAGFIYEQYF. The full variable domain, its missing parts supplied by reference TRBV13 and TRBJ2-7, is AAGVIQSPRHLIKEKRETATLKCYPIPRHDTVYWYQQGPGQDPQFLISFYEKMQSDKGSIPDRFSAQQFSDYHSELNMSSLELGDSALYFCASSLGAGFIYEQYFGPGTRLTVT.

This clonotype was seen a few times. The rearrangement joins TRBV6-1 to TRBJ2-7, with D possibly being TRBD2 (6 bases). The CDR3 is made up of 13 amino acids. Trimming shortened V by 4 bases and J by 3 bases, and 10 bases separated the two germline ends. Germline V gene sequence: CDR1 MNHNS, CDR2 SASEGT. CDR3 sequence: CASSVGSGYEQYF. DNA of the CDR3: TGTGCCAGCAGTGTAGGTAGCGGCTACGAGCAGTACTTC.

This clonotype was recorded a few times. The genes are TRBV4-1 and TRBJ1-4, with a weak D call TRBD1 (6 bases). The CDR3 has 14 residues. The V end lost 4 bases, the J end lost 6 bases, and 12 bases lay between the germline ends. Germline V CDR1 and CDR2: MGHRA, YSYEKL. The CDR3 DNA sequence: TGCGCCAGCAGCCCCGGGGGACACGATGAAAAACTGTTTTTT. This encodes CASSPGGHDEKLFF.

CDR3 nucleotides: TGTGCCAGCAGCTACCCTAGCGGGGACCCTCAAGAGACCCAGTACTTC. Residues: CASSYPSGDPQETQYF. J is TRBJ2-5 and V is TRBV7-9; 9 bases map to TRBD2. There are 16 residues in the CDR3. Germline lookup yields CDR1 SEHNR and CDR2 FQNEAQ (reference sequence). V trimming: 4 bases; J trimming: 2 bases; junction bases outside the gene matches: 8.

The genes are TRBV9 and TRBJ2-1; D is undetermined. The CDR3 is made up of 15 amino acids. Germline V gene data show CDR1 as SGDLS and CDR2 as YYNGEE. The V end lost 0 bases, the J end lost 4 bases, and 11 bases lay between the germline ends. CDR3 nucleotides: TGTGCCAGCAGCGTAGGGGCATCGGGTTACAATGAGCAGTTCTTC. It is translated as CASSVGASGYNEQFF. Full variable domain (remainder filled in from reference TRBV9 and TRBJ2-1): DSGVTQTPKHLITATGQRVTLRCSPRSGDLSVYWYQQSLDQGLQFLIQYYNGEERAKGNILERFSAQQFPDLHSELNLSSLELGDSALYFCASSVGASGYNEQFFGPGTRLTVL.

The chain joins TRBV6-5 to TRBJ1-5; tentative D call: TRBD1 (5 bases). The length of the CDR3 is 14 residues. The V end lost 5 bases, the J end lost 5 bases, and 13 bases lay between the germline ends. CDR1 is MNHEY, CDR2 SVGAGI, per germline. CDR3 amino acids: CASSPRTLHQPQHF. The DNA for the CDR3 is TGTGCCAGCAGTCCACGGACACTACATCAGCCCCAGCATTTT.

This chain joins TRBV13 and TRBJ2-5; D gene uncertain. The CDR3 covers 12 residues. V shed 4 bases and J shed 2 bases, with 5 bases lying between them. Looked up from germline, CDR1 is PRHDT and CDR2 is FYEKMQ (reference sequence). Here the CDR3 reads CASSSGQETQYF. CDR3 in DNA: TGTGCCAGCAGCTCCGGGCAAGAGACCCAGTACTTC.

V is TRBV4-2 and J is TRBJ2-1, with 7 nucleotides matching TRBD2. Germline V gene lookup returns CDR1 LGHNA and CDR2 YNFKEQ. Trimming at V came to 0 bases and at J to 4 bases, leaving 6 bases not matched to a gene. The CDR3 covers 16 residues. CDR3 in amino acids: CASSQDDGGTYNEQFF. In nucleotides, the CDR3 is TGTGCCAGCAGCCAAGATGACGGGGGGACGTACAATGAGCAGTTCTTC.

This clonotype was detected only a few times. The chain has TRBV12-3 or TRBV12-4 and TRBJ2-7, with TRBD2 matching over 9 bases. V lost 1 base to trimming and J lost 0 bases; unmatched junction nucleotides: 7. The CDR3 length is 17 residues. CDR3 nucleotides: TGTGCCAGCAGTTTAGAGATTCTAGCGGGAACCTCCTACGAGCAGTACTTC. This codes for CASSLEILAGTSYEQYF.

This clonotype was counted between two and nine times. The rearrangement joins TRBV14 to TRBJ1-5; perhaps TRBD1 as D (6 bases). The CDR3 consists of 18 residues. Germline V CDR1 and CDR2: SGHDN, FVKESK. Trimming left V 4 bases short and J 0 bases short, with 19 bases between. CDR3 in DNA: TGTGCCAGCAGCCCGGGACACGAATCCCAATATAGCAATCAGCCCCAGCATTTT. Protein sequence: CASSPGHESQYSNQPQHF.

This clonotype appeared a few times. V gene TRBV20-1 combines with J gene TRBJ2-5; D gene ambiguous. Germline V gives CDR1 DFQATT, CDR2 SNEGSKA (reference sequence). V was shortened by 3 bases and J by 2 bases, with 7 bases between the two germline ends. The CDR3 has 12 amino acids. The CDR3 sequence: CSARDGQETQYF. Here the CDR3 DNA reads TGCAGTGCTAGGGACGGACAAGAGACCCAGTACTTC.

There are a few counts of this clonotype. CDR3 sequence: CSARGAANYGYTF. The CDR3 DNA sequence: TGCAGTGCACGAGGGGCAGCTAACTATGGCTACACCTTC. This rearrangement joins TRBV20-1 to TRBJ1-2; TRBD1 might be the D (5 bases). CDR1 and CDR2 (germline): DFQATT, SNEGSKA (reference sequence). V dropped 6 bases and J dropped 0 bases, with 11 bases sitting between them. The CDR3 contains 13 residues.

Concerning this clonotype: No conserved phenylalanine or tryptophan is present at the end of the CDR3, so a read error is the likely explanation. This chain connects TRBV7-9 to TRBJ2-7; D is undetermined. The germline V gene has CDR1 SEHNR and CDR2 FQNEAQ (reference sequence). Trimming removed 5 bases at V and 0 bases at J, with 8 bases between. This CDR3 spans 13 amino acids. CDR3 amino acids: CASSQISSYEQYL. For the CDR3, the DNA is TGTGCCAGCAGCCAGATTAGCTCCTACGAGCAGTACCTC.

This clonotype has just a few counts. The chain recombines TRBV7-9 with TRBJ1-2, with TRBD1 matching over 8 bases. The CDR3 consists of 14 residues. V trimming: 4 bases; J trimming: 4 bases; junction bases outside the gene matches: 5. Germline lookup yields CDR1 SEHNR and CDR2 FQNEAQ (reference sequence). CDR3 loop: CASSYRGGLYGYTF. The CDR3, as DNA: TGTGCCAGCAGCTACAGGGGGGGTCTCTATGGCTACACCTTC.

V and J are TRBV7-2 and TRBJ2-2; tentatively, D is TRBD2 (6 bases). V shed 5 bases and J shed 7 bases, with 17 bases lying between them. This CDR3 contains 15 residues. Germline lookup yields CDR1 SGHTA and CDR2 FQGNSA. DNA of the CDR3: TGTGCCAGCAGCGCCCGACTAGGAGGGGACGGGGAGCTGTTTTTT. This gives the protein CASSARLGGDGELFF. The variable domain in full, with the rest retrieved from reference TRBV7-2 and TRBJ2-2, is GAGVSQSPSNKVTEKGKDVELRCDPISGHTALYWYRQSLGQGLEFLIYFQGNSAPDKSGLPSDRFSAERTGGSVSTLTIQRTQQEDSAVYLCASSARLGGDGELFFGEGSRLTVL.